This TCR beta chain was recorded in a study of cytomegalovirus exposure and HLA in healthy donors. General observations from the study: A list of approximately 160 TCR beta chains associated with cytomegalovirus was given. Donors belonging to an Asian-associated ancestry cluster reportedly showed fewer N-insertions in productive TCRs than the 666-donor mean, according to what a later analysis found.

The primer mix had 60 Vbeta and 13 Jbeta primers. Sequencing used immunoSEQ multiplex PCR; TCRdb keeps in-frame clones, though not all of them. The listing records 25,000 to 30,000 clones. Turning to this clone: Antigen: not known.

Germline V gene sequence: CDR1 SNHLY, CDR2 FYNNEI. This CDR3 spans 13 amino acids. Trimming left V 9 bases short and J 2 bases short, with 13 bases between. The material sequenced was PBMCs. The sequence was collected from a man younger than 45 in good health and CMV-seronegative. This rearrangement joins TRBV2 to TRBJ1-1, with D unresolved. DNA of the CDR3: TGTGCCAGGGTCCTTTACAGTAACACTGAAGCTTTCTTT. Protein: CARVLYSNTEAFF.